This passage covers 18 T cell receptor beta chains from one sample sequenced in a study of radiotherapy plus CTLA-4 blockade in lung cancer. The data were produced by immunoSEQ multiplex PCR, yet TCRdb's version contains in-frame clones alone and is incomplete. The table lists approximately 60,000 clones, approximately 75% of them singletons. Sequencing used peripheral blood, obtained from a patient treated with radiotherapy plus ipilimumab. The receptors originated from a human donor with non-small cell lung cancer who had a complete response to radiotherapy plus ipilimumab.

This clone was seen a few times. V gene TRBV19 combines with J gene TRBJ1-3; 10 nucleotides line up with TRBD1. Germline V gives CDR1 LNHDA, CDR2 SQIVND (reference sequence). V was clipped by 5 bases and J by 2 bases; unmatched bases: 6. This CDR3 spans 16 amino acids. CDR3 nucleotides: TGTGCCAGTAGTGGGGACAGGGGAGGCGCTGGAAACACCATATATTTT. Residues: CASSGDRGGAGNTIYF.

The table lists this clone with a count of one. This chain uses TRBV5-6 with TRBJ2-7; 8 nucleotides match TRBD2. This CDR3 contains 17 residues. The J segment lost 5 bases and the V segment lost 1 base, leaving 14 bases of the junction unmatched. Germline-derived CDR1 and CDR2 are SGHDT and YYEEEE. DNA for the CDR3: TGTGCCAGCAGCTTGTGGAGACTAGCGTTAGTGAAGAACGAGCAGTACTTC. Protein sequence: CASSLWRLALVKNEQYF.

The rearrangement links TRBV6-4 to TRBJ1-2; D gene unclear. V was pared by 0 bases and J by 4 bases, with 12 bases between. The CDR3 runs 15 residues. Germline CDR1 reads MRHNA; CDR2 reads SNTAGT. Here the CDR3 DNA reads TGTGCCAGCAGTGACTCGTCCAGGACCCCCTATGGCTACACCTTC. Translating gives CASSDSSRTPYGYTF.

The rearrangement joins TRBV9 to TRBJ1-1; D unclear. Germline V CDR1 and CDR2: SGDLS, YYNGEE. V was cut by 0 bases and J by 0 bases, with 3 bases left in between. This CDR3 has 13 residues. This CDR3 is CASSVALNTEAFF. In DNA form, the CDR3 reads TGTGCCAGCAGCGTAGCCCTGAACACTGAAGCTTTCTTT.

The chain is built from TRBV29-1 and TRBJ2-5, with 9 positions matching TRBD1. Germline trimming cut 1 base from V and 5 bases from J; bases unmatched to any gene: 5. There are 14 residues in the CDR3. Germline V gives CDR1 SQVTM, CDR2 ANQGSEA. The CDR3 here is CSVEGYRGLETQYF. The CDR3, as DNA: TGCAGCGTTGAAGGGTACAGGGGGCTGGAGACCCAGTACTTC.

The chain has TRBV6-5 and TRBJ1-2; 8 positions match TRBD1. CDR3 length: 13 residues. Germline CDR1 is MNHEY and CDR2 is SVGAGI. With 6 bases clipped from V and 7 bases from J, the junction kept 7 bases outside the gene matches. CDR3 in amino acids: CASSQGASSGYTF. The CDR3 coding sequence is TGTGCCAGCAGCCAGGGGGCTAGTAGTGGCTACACCTTC.

J is TRBJ2-7 and V is TRBV21-1. TRBV21-1 is a pseudogene locus. This CDR3 has 13 residues. CDR3 residues: CASSKRPPHEQYV. CDR3 in DNA: TGTGCCAGCAGCAAACGACCTCCCCACGAGCAGTACGTC.

The V and J genes are TRBV2 and TRBJ1-4, with D perhaps matching TRBD1 (6 bases). This CDR3 is built from 14 residues. CDR1 and CDR2 from the germline V gene are SNHLY and FYNNEI. Trimming shortened V by 10 bases and J by 0 bases, and 12 bases separated the two germline ends. CDR3 sequence reads: CATQGGATNEKLFF. The CDR3 bases are TGTGCCACCCAAGGGGGGGCAACTAATGAAAAACTGTTTTTT.

The V call is TRBV6-4, the J call TRBJ2-1, with D tentatively TRBD2 (7 bases). Looked up from germline, CDR1 is MRHNA and CDR2 is SNTAGT. V was clipped by 0 bases and J by 9 bases, with 12 bases between them. This CDR3 has 14 amino acids. The CDR3 nucleotides read TGTGCCAGCAGTGACTCGGGGGGGGCGATTGAGCAGTTCTTC. Translated, it gives CASSDSGGAIEQFF.

This chain links TRBV7-2 with TRBJ2-1; D is unclear. Germline assignment: CDR1 SGHTA and CDR2 FQGNSA. This CDR3 comprises 10 residues. V was cut by 1 base and J by 9 bases, with 1 base left in between. This CDR3 reads CASSLVEQFF. CDR3 coding DNA: TGTGCCAGCAGCTTAGTTGAGCAGTTCTTC.

This clone was recorded a few times. The chain has TRBV4-1 and TRBJ2-7; a possible D gene is TRBD1 (6 bases). This CDR3 has 15 amino acids. Germline CDR1 is MGHRA and CDR2 is YSYEKL. Trimming took off 4 bases at V and 1 base at J, with 14 bases between the two ends. The CDR3 DNA reads TGCGCCAGCAGCCTCTCGGGACACTCATCCTACGAGCAGTACTTC. This sequence encodes CASSLSGHSSYEQYF.

The rearrangement uses TRBV7-8 and TRBJ1-5, with 10 bases identical to TRBD1. The CDR3 contains 16 residues. The germline V gene encodes CDR1 SGHVS and CDR2 FQNEAQ. The trim removed 3 bases at V and 5 bases at J, leaving 7 bases unmatched. CDR3 sequence reads: CASSFGDRGLDQPQHF. In nucleotides, the CDR3 is TGTGCCAGCAGCTTCGGGGACAGGGGCCTAGATCAGCCCCAGCATTTT.

V and J are TRBV7-6 and TRBJ2-1; no clear D. Trimming took 5 bases from V and 7 from J, leaving 9 bases between them. CDR3 length: 12 residues. Looked up from germline, CDR1 is SGHVS and CDR2 is FNYEAQ. The CDR3 region has the DNA TGTGCCAGCAGCGCTACCATTAATGAGCAGTTCTTC. Translation gives CASSATINEQFF.

This clone was counted a single time. The V call is TRBV5-5, the J call TRBJ2-3, with 7 positions matching TRBD1. The junction had 10 bases not matched to a gene; V was cut back by 6 bases and J by 6 bases. From germline, CDR1 is SGHKS and CDR2 YYEKEE (reference sequence). The CDR3 has 14 residues. The CDR3 nucleotides read TGTGCCAGCACCTCGGGACAGTGGGGGGATACGCAGTATTTT. Its translation is CASTSGQWGDTQYF. Complete variable domain (other parts from reference TRBV5-5 and TRBJ2-3): DAGVTQSPTHLIKTRGQQVTLRCSPISGHKSVSWYQQVLGQGPQFIFQYYEKEERGRGNFPDRFSARQFPNYSSELNVNALLLGDSALYLCASTSGQWGDTQYFGPGTRLTVL.

This clone was observed once. The chain carries TRBV6-6 and TRBJ2-4, with 9 positions matching TRBD1. Germline V CDR1 and CDR2: MNHNY, SVGAGI (reference sequence). This CDR3 has 14 residues. Germline trimming cut 4 bases from V and 7 bases from J; bases unmatched to any gene: 5. CDR3: CASSWDREANIQYF. Here the CDR3 DNA reads TGTGCCAGCAGTTGGGACAGGGAAGCGAACATTCAGTACTTC.

The sample holds one count of this clone. The CDR3 sequence: CASSPLSQPQHF. In DNA, the CDR3 is TGTGCCAGCAGCCCCTTGTCTCAGCCCCAGCATTTT. The V and J genes are TRBV5-8 and TRBJ1-5; D remains ambiguous. The CDR3 sequence is 12 residues long. V dropped 4 bases and J dropped 6 bases, with 8 bases sitting between them. Looked up from germline, CDR1 is SGHTS and CDR2 is YDEGEE.

A few counts support this clone. V and J are TRBV2 and TRBJ2-4; no definite D call. There are 15 residues in the CDR3. V was clipped by 4 bases and J by 0 bases, with 10 bases between them. Germline lookup yields CDR1 SNHLY and CDR2 FYNNEI. In nucleotides, the CDR3 is TGTGCCAGCAGTGCCCTAGAGATAGCCAAAAACATTCAGTACTTC. As protein: CASSALEIAKNIQYF.

V and J are TRBV6-1 and TRBJ1-2; 7 bases agree with TRBD1. CDR3 length: 15 residues. The junction had 7 bases not matched to a gene; V was cut back by 1 base and J by 5 bases. The V gene's germline CDR1 is MNHNS and CDR2 SASEGT. In DNA, the CDR3 is TGTGCCAGCAGTGAAGGCCCGGACAGGTATTATGGCTACACCTTC. This translates into CASSEGPDRYYGYTF.